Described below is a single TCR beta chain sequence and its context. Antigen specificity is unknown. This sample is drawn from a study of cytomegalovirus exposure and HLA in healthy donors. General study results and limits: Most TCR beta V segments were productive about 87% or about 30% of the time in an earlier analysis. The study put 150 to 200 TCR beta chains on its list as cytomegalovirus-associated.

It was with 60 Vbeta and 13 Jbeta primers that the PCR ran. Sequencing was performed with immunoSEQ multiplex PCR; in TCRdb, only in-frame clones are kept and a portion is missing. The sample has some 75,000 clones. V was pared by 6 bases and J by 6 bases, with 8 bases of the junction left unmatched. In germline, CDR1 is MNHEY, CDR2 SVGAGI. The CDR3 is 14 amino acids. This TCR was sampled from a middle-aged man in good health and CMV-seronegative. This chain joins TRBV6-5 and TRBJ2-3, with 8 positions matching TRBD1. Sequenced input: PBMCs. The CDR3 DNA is TGTGCCAGCAGCTTGACAGGGGCCGGGGATACGCAGTATTTT. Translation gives CASSLTGAGDTQYF.